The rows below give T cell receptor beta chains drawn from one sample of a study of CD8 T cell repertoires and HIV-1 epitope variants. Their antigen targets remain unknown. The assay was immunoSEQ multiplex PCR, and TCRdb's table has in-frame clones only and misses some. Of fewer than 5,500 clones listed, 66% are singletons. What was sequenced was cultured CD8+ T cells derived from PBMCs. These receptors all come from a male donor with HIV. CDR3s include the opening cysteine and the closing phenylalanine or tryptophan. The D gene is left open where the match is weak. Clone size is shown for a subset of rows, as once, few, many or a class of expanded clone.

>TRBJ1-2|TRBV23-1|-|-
CANNKSGGGIARLNYGYTF
TGCGCTAACAACAAATCGGGGGGTGGGATAGCTCGATTGAACTATGGCTACACCTTC
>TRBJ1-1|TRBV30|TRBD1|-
CAWSFRDRGQEAFF
TGTGCCTGGAGTTTCCGGGACAGGGGCCAAGAGGCTTTCTTT
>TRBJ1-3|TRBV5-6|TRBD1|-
CASSLPGQPISGNTIYF
TGTGCCAGCAGCTTACCGGGACAGCCCATCTCTGGAAACACCATATATTTT
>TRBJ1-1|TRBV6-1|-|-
CASRLTGESEAFF
TGTGCCAGCAGGTTGACGGGGGAGAGTGAAGCTTTCTTT
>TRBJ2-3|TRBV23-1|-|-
CASSLRAPRQSTDTQYF
TGCGCCAGCAGTCTCCGCGCGCCACGGCAGAGCACAGATACGCAGTATTTT
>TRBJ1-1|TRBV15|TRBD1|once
CATSRSSDRRFEAFF
TGTGCCACCAGCAGATCCTCGGACAGGAGGTTTGAAGCTTTCTTT
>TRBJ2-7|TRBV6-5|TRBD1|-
CASSYEGTGEIEQYF
TGTGCCAGCAGTTACGAAGGGACAGGGGAGATCGAGCAGTACTTC
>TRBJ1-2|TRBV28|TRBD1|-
CASTSKRRQGDYGYTF
TGTGCCAGCACTTCGAAGAGGCGACAGGGGGACTATGGCTACACCTTC
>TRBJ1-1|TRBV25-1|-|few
CASSEVGQSEAFF
TGTGCCAGCAGTGAAGTCGGACAGTCTGAAGCTTTCTTT
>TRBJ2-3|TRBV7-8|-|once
CASSLASVGDTQYF
TGTGCCAGCAGCTTAGCGAGCGTTGGAGATACGCAGTATTTT
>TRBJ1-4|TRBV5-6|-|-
CASSLHRTSTNEKLFF
TGTGCCAGCAGCTTGCACCGGACCTCAACTAATGAAAAACTGTTTTTT
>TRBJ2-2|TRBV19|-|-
CASSSRGGLSGELFF
TGTGCCAGTAGTTCTCGAGGAGGGTTAAGCGGGGAGCTGTTTTTT
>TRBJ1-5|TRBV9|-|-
CASSVGGISNQPQHF
TGTGCCAGCAGCGTAGGAGGTATTAGCAATCAGCCCCAGCATTTT
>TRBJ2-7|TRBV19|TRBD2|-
CASSWWAGGPVEQYF
TGTGCCAGTAGTTGGTGGGCGGGAGGGCCAGTCGAGCAGTACTTC